This T cell receptor (beta chain) was captured by sequencing in a study of Ad26.COV2.S vaccination and SARS-CoV-2 variants. In the study overall: Once, or twice with 56 days between doses, Ad26.COV2.S was given intramuscularly.

Treatment meaning: some 20 received Ad26.COV2.S at low or high dose, single or two shots; roughly 5 received placebo; per-sample allocation not given. Sample collection was performed on day 63 after the first vaccine or placebo injection. Produced via immunoSEQ multiplex PCR; TCRdb's table is partial and in-frame only. The sample records more than 400,000 clones, roughly 87% being singletons. Trimming took off 3 bases at V and 3 bases at J, with 9 bases between the two ends. The CDR3 has 13 amino acids. Germline CDR1 is ENHRY and CDR2 is SYGVKD. This TCR was recovered from a person between 18 and 60 years old who received the Ad26.COV2.S COVID-19 vaccine or a placebo. The specimen was peripheral blood, collected in a trial of Ad26.COV2.S vaccine versus placebo. V gene TRBV10-3 combines with J gene TRBJ2-7; D call uncertain. In DNA, the CDR3 is TGTGCCATCAGTGATGGCCCACTCTACGAGCAGTACTTC. Its protein product is CAISDGPLYEQYF.